These 16 T cell receptor beta chains originate from one sample sequenced in a study of blood T cell repertoires in COVID-19. TCRdb's copy holds only in-frame clones and misses some; the assay was immunoSEQ multiplex PCR. This table holds 150,000 to 200,000 clones, approximately 80% found once. The sample comprised PBMCs or T cells enriched from blood (not recorded which). The receptors stem from a woman aged 60-75 years who had recovered from COVID-19.

V usage is TRBV11-2 and J usage is TRBJ2-1; 7 bases are shared with TRBD1. Per the germline V gene, CDR1 is SGHAT and CDR2 is FQNNGV. The CDR3 is made up of 16 amino acids. V was clipped by 4 bases and J by 2 bases; unmatched bases: 8. The CDR3 region is CASSSAQGRTYNEQFF. CDR3 nucleotides: TGTGCCAGCAGCTCAGCACAGGGGCGGACCTACAATGAGCAGTTCTTC.

The chain has TRBV27 and TRBJ1-1; 10 bases map to TRBD1. CDR3 length: 15 residues. Germline CDR1 MNHEY, CDR2 SMNVEV (reference sequence). Trimming removed 5 bases from V and 4 bases from J; junction bases left unmatched: 7. The CDR3 coding sequence is TGTGCCAGCAGTCCGGGACAGGGGTGGAGCACTGAAGCTTTCTTT. Encoded protein: CASSPGQGWSTEAFF.

This clone was counted only a few times. The J gene is TRBJ2-3, the V gene TRBV5-4; maybe TRBD1 (6 bases). CDR3 length: 14 amino acids. CDR1 and CDR2 from the germline V gene are SGHNT and YYREEE (reference sequence). V was trimmed by 5 bases and J by 6 bases, leaving 16 bases between them. CDR3 protein: CASRYGQSRDTQYF. CDR3 DNA: TGTGCCAGCAGATACGGACAGTCCAGGGATACGCAGTATTTT.

This chain connects TRBV5-1 to TRBJ1-6, with D perhaps matching TRBD1 (6 bases). The CDR3 has 15 amino acids. Germline V gene sequence: CDR1 SGHRS, CDR2 YFSETQ. Trimming stripped 4 bases from V and 7 bases from J, with 15 bases between. The CDR3 coding sequence is TGCGCCAGCAGCCCCTTAACAGGGATGAATTCACCCCTCCACTTT. Translation gives CASSPLTGMNSPLHF. Filled out from reference TRBV5-1 and TRBJ1-6, the complete variable domain reads KAGVTQTPRYLIKTRGQQVTLSCSPISGHRSVSWYQQTPGQGLQFLFEYFSETQRNKGNFPGRFSGRQFSNSRSEMNVSTLELGDSALYLCASSPLTGMNSPLHFGNGTRLTVT.

J is TRBJ2-7 and V is TRBV5-1; perhaps TRBD2 as D (5 bases). Germline CDR1 is SGHRS and CDR2 is YFSETQ. V was shortened by 0 bases and J by 9 bases, with 19 bases between the two germline ends. The CDR3 consists of 15 residues. Here the CDR3 DNA reads TGCGCCAGCAGCTTGGCGGGTAGGACTGGGATGGGGCAGTACTTC. Its translation is CASSLAGRTGMGQYF.

J is TRBJ2-1 and V is TRBV11-2; D is possibly TRBD2 (7 bases). Trimming cost V 3 bases and J 4 bases, with 16 bases left between them. The CDR3 contains 16 residues. CDR1 is SGHAT, CDR2 FQNNGV, per germline. The CDR3 spells CASSFSGGGNYNEQFF. The CDR3 DNA reads as TGTGCCAGCAGCTTCTCGGGGGGCGGAAATTACAATGAGCAGTTCTTC.

The V call is TRBV29-1, the J call TRBJ1-5; 7 bases line up with TRBD1. The junction had 9 bases not matched to a gene; V was cut back by 6 bases and J by 7 bases. Per germline, CDR1 SQVTM and CDR2 ANQGSEA. This CDR3 is built from 13 residues. The CDR3 nucleotides are TGCAGCGTGCTGACAGGGCCAGGGCAGCCCCAGCATTTT. Its protein product is CSVLTGPGQPQHF.

V gene TRBV12-5 combines with J gene TRBJ1-2; 8 positions agree with TRBD1. The trim removed 3 bases at V and 6 bases at J, leaving 6 bases unmatched. The CDR3 length is 14 residues. Germline CDR1 is LGHNT and CDR2 is FRNRAP. The CDR3 bases are TGTGCTAGTGGTTTAACTCAGGGGGCCAATGGCTACACCTTC. The encoded protein is CASGLTQGANGYTF.

The rearrangement uses TRBV6-1 and TRBJ2-2; 10 nucleotides align to TRBD2. V shed 1 base, J shed 3 bases, and the junction held 8 bases outside the gene matches. The CDR3 is made up of 18 amino acids. Germline lookup yields CDR1 MNHNS and CDR2 SASEGT. The CDR3 region is CASSEVLAGVLDTGELFF. For the CDR3, the DNA is TGTGCCAGCAGTGAAGTGCTAGCGGGAGTTCTGGACACCGGGGAGCTGTTTTTT.

This clone was seen once. This chain joins TRBV5-1 and TRBJ2-7; the match to TRBD1 covers 12 bases. This CDR3 contains 17 residues. Germline V CDR1 and CDR2: SGHRS, YFSETQ. Trimming cost V 4 bases and J 0 bases; bases outside gene matches: 8. DNA of the CDR3: TGCGCCAGCAGCCGGGGACAGGGGGCGCCAAGCTCCTACGAGCAGTACTTC. Translating it yields CASSRGQGAPSSYEQYF.

This clone was recorded a few times. The CDR3, as DNA: TGTGCCAGCAGCCAAGATGTAGCGGGGTCCTACGAGCAGTACTTC. As protein: CASSQDVAGSYEQYF. The chain employs TRBV4-2 and TRBJ2-7, with TRBD2 identical over 8 bases. The germline V gene has CDR1 LGHNA and CDR2 YNFKEQ. V gave up 0 bases and J gave up 1 base; unmatched junction bases: 2. This CDR3 has 15 amino acids.

The J gene is TRBJ1-1, the V gene TRBV6-4, with TRBD1 identical over 7 bases. Trimming removed 0 bases from V and 3 bases from J; junction bases left unmatched: 4. The CDR3 is 15 amino acids. Germline CDR1 MRHNA, CDR2 SNTAGT. DNA of the CDR3: TGTGCCAGCAGTGACTCGCCAGGGGGTGACACTGAAGCTTTCTTT. Its translation is CASSDSPGGDTEAFF.

The chain uses TRBV6-2 or TRBV6-3 and TRBJ2-7; D is possibly TRBD2 (5 bases). The CDR3 sequence is 15 residues long. CDR1 is MNHEY, CDR2 SVGEGT, per germline. The V end was cut by 2 bases, the J end by 4 bases, with 15 bases between. In nucleotides, the CDR3 is TGTGCCAGCAGTTACGCGGGCAGCCTTGCTTACGAGCAGTACTTC. As protein: CASSYAGSLAYEQYF.

This chain links TRBV7-9 with TRBJ1-1; D ambiguous. Germline loops: CDR1 SEHNR, CDR2 FQNEAQ (reference sequence). Trimming took 5 bases from V and 1 from J, leaving 8 bases between them. The CDR3 extends over 13 amino acids. The CDR3 DNA sequence: TGTGCCAGCAGCCAAAGACAGAACACTGAAGCTTTCTTT. The encoded protein is CASSQRQNTEAFF.

The chain is built from TRBV3-1 (or the pseudogene TRBV3-2) and TRBJ1-6, with a weak D call TRBD1 (6 bases). This CDR3 is 14 amino acids long. V was pared by 3 bases and J by 7 bases, with 10 bases between. Germline V gene sequence: CDR1 LGHDT, CDR2 YNNKEL (reference sequence). DNA of the CDR3: TGTGCCAGCAGCCACCAGGGGTCCAATTCACCCCTCCACTTT. Translation gives CASSHQGSNSPLHF.

This chain links TRBV5-4 with TRBJ2-2, with 8 bases identical to TRBD1. The CDR3 has 15 residues. Germline loops: CDR1 SGHNT, CDR2 YYREEE (reference sequence). Trimming took 4 bases from V and 5 from J; bases not matched to a gene: 7. The CDR3 bases are TGTGCCAGCAGCCGGAAGGACAGGGATACCGGGGAGCTGTTTTTT. This encodes CASSRKDRDTGELFF.